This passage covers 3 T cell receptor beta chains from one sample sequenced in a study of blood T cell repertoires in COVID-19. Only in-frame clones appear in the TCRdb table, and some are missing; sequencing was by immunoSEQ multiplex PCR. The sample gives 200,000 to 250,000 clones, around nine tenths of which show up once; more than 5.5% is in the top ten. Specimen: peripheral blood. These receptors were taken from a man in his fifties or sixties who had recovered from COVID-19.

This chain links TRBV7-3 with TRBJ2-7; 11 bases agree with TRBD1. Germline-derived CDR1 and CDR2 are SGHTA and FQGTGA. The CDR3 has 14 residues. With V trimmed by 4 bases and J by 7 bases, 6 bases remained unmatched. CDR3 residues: CASSSGQGAEEQYF. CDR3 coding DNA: TGTGCCAGCAGCTCCGGACAGGGGGCGGAAGAGCAGTACTTC.

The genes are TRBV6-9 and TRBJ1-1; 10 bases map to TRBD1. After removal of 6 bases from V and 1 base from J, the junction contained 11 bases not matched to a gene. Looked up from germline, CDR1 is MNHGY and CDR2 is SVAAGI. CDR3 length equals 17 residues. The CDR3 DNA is TGTGCCAGCAGGCGGTTGACAGGGGGCGAGGGGAACACTGAAGCTTTCTTT. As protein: CASRRLTGGEGNTEAFF.

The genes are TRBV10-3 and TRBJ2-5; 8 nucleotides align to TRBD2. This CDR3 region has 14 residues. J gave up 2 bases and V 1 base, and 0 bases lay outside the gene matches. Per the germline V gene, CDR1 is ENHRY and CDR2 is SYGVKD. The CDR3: CAISELAGQETQYF. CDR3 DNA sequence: TGTGCCATCAGTGAGTTAGCGGGGCAAGAGACCCAGTACTTC.